This TCR beta chain is drawn from a study of T cells after yellow fever vaccination. Overall study: The authors prepared low-cell-number fractions using SMART-Seq v4 Ultra Low Input. The study's findings and limits: CD4 and CD8 compartments shared a small share of clonotypes, likely from convergent recombination. Post-booster reappearance was seen for most primary-vaccination clones (96% CD4, about 90% CD8).

A process of 5'RACE template switching, which added a universal primer site and UMIs, was used to make TCR cDNA. TCRdb redid the calling of the 5' RACE reads with MiXCR, one entry per CDR3 protein. The sample records about 580,000 distinct CDR3 sequences, roughly 17% being singletons. Notes on this clonotype: The antigen is unknown.

The V end lost 0 bases, the J end lost 4 bases, and 13 bases lay between the germline ends. Germline V gene sequence: CDR1 MNHEY, CDR2 SVGAGI. This CDR3 region has 17 residues. This chain links TRBV6-5 with TRBJ1-6; D is undetermined. This sequence was found in a man between 18 and 29 years old who received the YFV17D yellow fever vaccine. Sequencing was performed on PBMCs, taken less than 6 days after the first yellow fever vaccination. DNA for the CDR3: TGTGCCAGCAGTTACTCCGGGGTCTGGTCGTATAATTCACCCCTCCACTTT. This sequence encodes CASSYSGVWSYNSPLHF.